What follows is one T cell receptor beta chain and its context. The CDR3 extends over 11 amino acids. Germline CDR1 is SQVTM and CDR2 is ANQGSEA. V lost 2 bases and J 5 bases, leaving 4 bases between the germline ends. A second roughly 7 to 11 cycle PCR used barcoded and J-beta primers. Each TCR beta cDNA got a 12-nucleotide random molecular identifier. TCRdb re-analysed the 5' RACE reads in MiXCR, keeping a single row per CDR3 protein. The data hold 750,000 to 950,000 distinct CDR3 sequences, with about a quarter observed a single time. The sample is drawn from a study of blood T cells in healthy people across ages. Whole-study context: About one barcoded beta molecule was captured per two T cells (by template switching).

The sample was also reused in another study, on T cells of mothers and their children. This second report adds: Sample barcodes and 2-4 random nucleotides were added by the M1S primer of the second PCR.

Input material: blood. The TCR sequence derives from a boy between 5 and 17 years old in good health. The gene calls are TRBV29-1 and TRBJ2-1; D call uncertain. The CDR3 nucleotides are TGCAGCGTTGAAAAGAACAATGAGCAGTTCTTC. Translating gives CSVEKNNEQFF.